This T cell receptor beta chain was recorded in a study of regulatory T cells in long-lasting Graves disease. The study, taken as a whole, reports: Persistent Graves' patients showed a TCR diversity that was lower than that of newly diagnosed ones. Persistent disease samples used TRBV28, TRBJ1-2 and TRBJ2-5 preferentially.

According to the study, TCR beta libraries were built with iRepertoire HTBI primers and CDR3-region Arm-PCR. Each CDR3 protein gets one entry after TCRdb re-called the multiplex PCR reads with MiXCR. Found here are under 300,000 distinct CDR3 sequences, roughly 18% of them singletons; the top ten hold 11% to 15%. Trimming took off 7 bases at V and 2 bases at J, with 6 bases between the two ends. The CDR3 is made up of 13 amino acids. This clonotype was recorded many times. The antigen is unknown. Time point meaning: newly diagnosed GD, antithyroid drugs for less than 3 months. Extracted RNA from PBMCs served as the source of the TCR library. Another study also made use of these data, one on T cells in Graves' hyperthyroidism and ophthalmopathy.

The J gene is TRBJ2-6, the V gene TRBV12-3 or TRBV12-4; D uncertain. This TCR derives from a woman in her thirties with Graves disease. Sequenced here: peripheral blood mononuclear cells (PBMCs), sampled at new diagnosis, from a patient treated with antithyroid drugs. The CDR3 DNA follows: TGTGCCAGCATGCTCGCTGGGGCCAACGTCCTGACTTTC. Translating gives CASMLAGANVLTF.